Following are 21 T cell receptor beta chains from one sample sequenced in a study of blood T cell repertoires in COVID-19. This table comes from immunoSEQ multiplex PCR, and its TCRdb copy is limited to in-frame clones, with some not included. The sample includes 120,000 to 150,000 clones, about nine tenths seen only once; the top ten take roughly 2.5%. The specimen was peripheral blood. These TCRs come from a human donor with COVID-19, enrolled during active disease. The donor label of this sample is uncertain.

The CDR3 DNA sequence: TGTGCCAGTAGCATGACTAGCGGGAGCCCCAGCGTGGATGAGCAGTTCTTC. It yields the protein CASSMTSGSPSVDEQFF. The gene calls are TRBV19 and TRBJ2-1; 12 bases align to TRBD2. V dropped 6 bases and J dropped 8; count of bases not matched to a gene: 14. CDR1 is LNHDA and CDR2 is SQIVND in the germline V gene (reference sequence). The CDR3 spans 17 residues.

The chain couples TRBV25-1 to TRBJ2-7; TRBD2 is a possible D gene (5 bases). The CDR3 has 17 residues. Looked up from germline, CDR1 is MGHDK and CDR2 is SYGVNS. V lost 3 bases and J lost 3, with 21 bases in between. The chain's CDR3 is CASSESAGGRLGYEQYF. DNA of the CDR3: TGTGCCAGCAGTGAGTCGGCAGGAGGCCGTTTGGGCTACGAGCAGTACTTC.

This chain connects TRBV21-1 to TRBJ2-1; TRBD2, the table's D call, lacks a check against the DNA. TRBV21-1 is marked as a pseudogene. The CDR3 runs 18 residues. In DNA, the CDR3 is TGTGCCAGCATCACGCCGAGGACTAGCGGGGGCGAATACAATGAGCAGTTCTTC. This sequence encodes CASITPRTSGGEYNEQFF.

This clone was observed a few times. The chain links TRBV5-4 to TRBJ2-7; perhaps TRBD2 as D (7 bases). Germline CDR1 and CDR2: SGHNT and YYREEE (reference sequence). V was clipped by 6 bases and J by 5 bases, with 21 bases between them. This CDR3 region has 15 residues. As DNA, the CDR3 is TGTGCCAGCACGTCCAACTACGGGGGGCACAACGAGCAGTACTTC. It codes for CASTSNYGGHNEQYF.

V gene TRBV11-1 combines with J gene TRBJ2-1; 8 bases are shared with TRBD2. Trimming took 1 base from V and 2 from J; bases not matched to a gene: 1. The CDR3 contains 15 residues. The V gene's germline CDR1 is SGHAT and CDR2 FQDESV (reference sequence). The CDR3 region is CASSLGGGTYNEQFF. The CDR3 region has the DNA TGTGCCAGCAGCTTAGGCGGGGGGACCTACAATGAGCAGTTCTTC.

The chain combines TRBV5-4 with TRBJ2-2; D call uncertain. V lost 0 bases and J lost 6, with 6 bases in between. In germline, CDR1 is SGHNT, CDR2 YYREEE (reference sequence). The CDR3 loop spans 13 amino acids. The CDR3 coding sequence is TGTGCCAGCAGCTTGGAGCAAGCCGGGGAGCTGTTTTTT. Translating it yields CASSLEQAGELFF.

This clone showed up just a few times. This chain links TRBV7-2 with TRBJ1-2; D call uncertain. V gave up 5 bases and J gave up 8 bases, with 12 bases separating them. The CDR3 has 12 residues. The germline gives CDR1 SGHTA, CDR2 FQGNSA. CDR3 bases: TGTGCCAGCAGCGTCTTTGGAGGGGGCTACACCTTC. Its translation is CASSVFGGGYTF.

The chain has TRBV25-1 and TRBJ2-1; 10 bases align to TRBD1. Germline CDR1 is MGHDK and CDR2 is SYGVNS. This CDR3 contains 17 residues. The V gene end was trimmed by 2 bases and the J gene end by 2 bases; junction bases not matched to a gene: 6. The CDR3 bases are TGTGCCAGCAGTGAACCCCCCGGGACAGGGGCCTACAATGAGCAGTTCTTC. It codes for CASSEPPGTGAYNEQFF.

J is TRBJ2-7 and V is TRBV2; 9 nucleotides align to TRBD1. The germline V gene has CDR1 SNHLY and CDR2 FYNNEI. This CDR3 has 14 residues. V dropped 7 bases and J dropped 0; count of bases not matched to a gene: 4. CDR3 in amino acids: CASTLTGGSYEQYF. DNA for the CDR3: TGTGCCAGCACCTTGACAGGGGGCTCCTACGAGCAGTACTTC.

Only one count was recorded for this clone. This sequence joins TRBV14 and TRBJ1-1; TRBD1 might be the D (5 bases). The CDR3 contains 13 residues. Trimming left V 6 bases short and J 6 bases short, with 14 bases between. In germline, CDR1 is SGHDN, CDR2 FVKESK. CDR3 nucleotides: TGTGCCAGCAGGCTTCAGGGTTCCCCTGAAGCTTTCTTT. Protein sequence: CASRLQGSPEAFF.

This clone was seen a single time. The chain carries TRBV7-2 and TRBJ2-3, with 8 bases identical to TRBD2. Germline-derived CDR1 and CDR2 are SGHTA and FQGNSA. V lost 6 bases to trimming and J lost 6 bases; unmatched junction nucleotides: 2. The length of the CDR3 is 12 residues. The CDR3 sequence: CASRGLGDTQYF. DNA of the CDR3: TGTGCCAGCAGGGGACTAGGGGATACGCAGTATTTT.

V is TRBV10-3 and J is TRBJ2-6, with D unresolved. Trimming shortened V by 0 bases and J by 0 bases, and 9 bases separated the two germline ends. In germline, CDR1 is ENHRY, CDR2 SYGVKD. This CDR3 has 17 residues. The CDR3 nucleotides are TGTGCCATCAGTGAGTCGAGTTCATCCTCTGGGGCCAACGTCCTGACTTTC. Translated, it gives CAISESSSSSGANVLTF.

The chain recombines TRBV27 with TRBJ1-2; TRBD1 agrees at 8 bases. With V trimmed by 4 bases and J by 6 bases, 13 bases remained unmatched. Germline V gene sequence: CDR1 MNHEY, CDR2 SMNVEV (reference sequence). This CDR3 contains 16 residues. The CDR3 DNA follows: TGTGCCAGCAGTTCACTCGGGACAGGCGATTACCATGGCTACACCTTC. Its translation: CASSSLGTGDYHGYTF.

The J gene is TRBJ1-4, the V gene TRBV19; 9 bases line up with TRBD1. Germline V CDR1 and CDR2: LNHDA, SQIVND (reference sequence). The V and J ends lost 4 bases and 8 bases, in that order; junction bases with no gene match: 8. The CDR3 consists of 15 residues. CDR3: CASSTFGQGYEKLFF. The DNA for the CDR3 is TGTGCCAGTAGTACATTCGGACAGGGGTACGAAAAACTGTTTTTT.

The chain combines TRBV19 with TRBJ1-5, with D maybe TRBD1 (6 bases). Trimming pared 3 bases from V and 4 bases from J, leaving 13 bases between. The CDR3 runs 15 residues. The germline V gene encodes CDR1 LNHDA and CDR2 SQIVND (reference sequence). The CDR3 region is CASSIGGRGNQPQHF. Here the CDR3 DNA reads TGTGCCAGTAGTATCGGAGGGAGGGGGAATCAGCCCCAGCATTTT. Full variable domain (missing parts from reference TRBV19 and TRBJ1-5): DGGITQSPKYLFRKEGQNVTLSCEQNLNHDAMYWYRQDPGQGLRLIYYSQIVNDFQKGDIAEGYSVSREKKESFPLTVTSAQKNPTAFYLCASSIGGRGNQPQHFGDGTRLSIL.

This chain links TRBV29-1 with TRBJ2-1, with 7 bases that match TRBD1. The CDR3 extends over 12 amino acids. V dropped 7 bases and J dropped 10; count of bases not matched to a gene: 10. CDR1 and CDR2 from the germline V gene are SQVTM and ANQGSEA. In DNA form, the CDR3 reads TGCAGCGCTACCCCGTGGGGACAGGAGCAGTTCTTC. Protein sequence: CSATPWGQEQFF.

The chain has TRBV5-4 and TRBJ2-7; TRBD1 matches at 7 bases. CDR3 length: 14 amino acids. CDR1 and CDR2 from the germline V gene are SGHNT and YYREEE (reference sequence). The V and J ends lost 3 bases and 2 bases, in that order; junction bases with no gene match: 5. The CDR3 region has the DNA TGTGCCAGCAGCTCTAGGACAGGAGCCTACGAGCAGTACTTC. Amino acid sequence: CASSSRTGAYEQYF.

This rearrangement joins TRBV3-1 (or the pseudogene TRBV3-2) to TRBJ1-1; TRBD1 matches 9 bases. J was trimmed by 7 bases and V by 5 bases; bases with no gene match: 11. Germline CDR1 and CDR2: LGHDT and YNNKEL (reference sequence). CDR3 size: 15 residues. This CDR3 is CASSSPGQGVLEAFF. In DNA, the CDR3 is TGTGCCAGCAGCTCACCGGGACAGGGTGTTCTTGAAGCTTTCTTT.

The chain couples TRBV6-4 to TRBJ2-3; TRBD1 matches 7 bases. Germline V gene data show CDR1 as MRHNA and CDR2 as SNTAGT. J lost 3 bases, V lost 3 bases, and 9 bases had no gene match. This CDR3 is built from 16 residues. The CDR3 protein is CASSEGQAGVTDTQYF. Here the CDR3 DNA reads TGTGCCAGCAGTGAAGGACAGGCCGGGGTGACAGATACGCAGTATTTT.

The chain links TRBV6-2 or TRBV6-3 to TRBJ2-1, with 7 bases aligning to TRBD2. The length of the CDR3 is 19 residues. Trimming removed 3 bases from V and 0 bases from J; junction bases left unmatched: 14. Germline CDR1 is MNHEY and CDR2 is SVGEGT. The CDR3 DNA reads TGTGCCAGCAGTTATGAGGCGGGAGTGGGTTCCAGCTCCTACAATGAGCAGTTCTTC. It translates to CASSYEAGVGSSSYNEQFF.

The chain employs TRBV15 and TRBJ1-6, with D hard to call. This CDR3 comprises 14 residues. Per germline, CDR1 LNHNV and CDR2 YYDKDF (reference sequence). V lost 7 bases and J 9 bases, leaving 16 bases between the germline ends. The CDR3 is CATTPRVVGSPLHF. In DNA, the CDR3 is TGTGCCACCACCCCCCGGGTCGTCGGTTCACCCCTCCACTTT.